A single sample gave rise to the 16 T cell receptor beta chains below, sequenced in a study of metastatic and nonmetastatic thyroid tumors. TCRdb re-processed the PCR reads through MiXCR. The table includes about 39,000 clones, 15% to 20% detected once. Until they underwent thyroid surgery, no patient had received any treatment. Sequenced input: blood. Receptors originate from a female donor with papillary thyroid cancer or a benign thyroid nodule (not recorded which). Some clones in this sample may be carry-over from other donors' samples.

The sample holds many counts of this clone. In nucleotides, the CDR3 is TGCAGCGTTGCGGGGGGTACCTATGGCTACACCTTC. Protein product: CSVAGGTYGYTF. This chain links TRBV29-1 with TRBJ1-2; D might be TRBD1 (5 bases). The CDR3 spans 12 residues. V shed 4 bases and J shed 4 bases, with 10 bases lying between them. Germline values: CDR1 SQVTM, CDR2 ANQGSEA.

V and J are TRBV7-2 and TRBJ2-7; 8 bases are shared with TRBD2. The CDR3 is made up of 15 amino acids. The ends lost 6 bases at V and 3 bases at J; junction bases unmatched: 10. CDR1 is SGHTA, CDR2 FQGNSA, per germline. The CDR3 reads CASRGTGTRFYEQYF. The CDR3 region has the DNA TGTGCCAGCAGAGGGACCGGGACTAGATTCTACGAGCAGTACTTC.

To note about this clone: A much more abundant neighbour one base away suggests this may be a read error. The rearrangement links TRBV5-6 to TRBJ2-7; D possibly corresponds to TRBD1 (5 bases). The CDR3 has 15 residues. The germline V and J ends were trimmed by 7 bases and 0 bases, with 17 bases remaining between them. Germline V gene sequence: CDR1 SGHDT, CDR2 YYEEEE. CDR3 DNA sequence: TGTGCCAGCGGCCGGAGTGGGGCCAACTCCTACGAGCAGTACTTC. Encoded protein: CASGRSGANSYEQYF.

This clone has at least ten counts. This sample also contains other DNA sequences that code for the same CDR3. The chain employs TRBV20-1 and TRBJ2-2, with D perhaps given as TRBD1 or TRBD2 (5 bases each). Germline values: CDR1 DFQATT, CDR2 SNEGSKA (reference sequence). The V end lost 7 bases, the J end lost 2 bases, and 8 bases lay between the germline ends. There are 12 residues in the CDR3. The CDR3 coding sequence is TGCAGTGTGGGGGTCAACACCGGGGAGCTGTTTTTT. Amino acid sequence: CSVGVNTGELFF.

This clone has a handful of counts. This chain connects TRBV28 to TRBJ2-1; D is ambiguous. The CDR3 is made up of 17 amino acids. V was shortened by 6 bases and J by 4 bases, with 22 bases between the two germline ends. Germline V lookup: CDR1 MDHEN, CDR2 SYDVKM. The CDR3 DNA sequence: TGTGCCAGCAGGCGCAAAGGCAGGCCAAGCTCTTACAATGAGCAGTTCTTC. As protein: CASRRKGRPSSYNEQFF.

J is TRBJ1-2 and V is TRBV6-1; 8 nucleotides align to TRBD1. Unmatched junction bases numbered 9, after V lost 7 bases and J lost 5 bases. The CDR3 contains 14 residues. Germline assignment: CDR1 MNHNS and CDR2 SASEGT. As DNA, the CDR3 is TGTGCCAGCATTGTAGCTGACAGGGGATATGGCTACACCTTC. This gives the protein CASIVADRGYGYTF.

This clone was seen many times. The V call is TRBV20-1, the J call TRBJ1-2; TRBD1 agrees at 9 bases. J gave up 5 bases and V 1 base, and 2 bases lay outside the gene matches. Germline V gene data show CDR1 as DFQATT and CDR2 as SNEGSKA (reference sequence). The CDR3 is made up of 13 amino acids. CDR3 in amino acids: CSARAGQGYGYTF. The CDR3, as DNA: TGCAGTGCTAGAGCGGGACAGGGATATGGCTACACCTTC.

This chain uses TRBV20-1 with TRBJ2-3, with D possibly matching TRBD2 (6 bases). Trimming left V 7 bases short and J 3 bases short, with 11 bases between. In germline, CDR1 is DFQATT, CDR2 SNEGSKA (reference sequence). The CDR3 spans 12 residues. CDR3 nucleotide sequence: TGCAGTGGAGGGAGGAAAACAGATACGCAGTATTTT. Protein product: CSGGRKTDTQYF.

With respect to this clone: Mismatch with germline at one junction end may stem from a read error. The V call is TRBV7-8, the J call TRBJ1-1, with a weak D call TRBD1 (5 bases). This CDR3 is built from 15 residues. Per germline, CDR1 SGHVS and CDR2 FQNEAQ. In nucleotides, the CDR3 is TGTTCCAGCAGCTCAGGGACGGGGATGAACACTGAAGCTTTCTTT. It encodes CSSSSGTGMNTEAFF.

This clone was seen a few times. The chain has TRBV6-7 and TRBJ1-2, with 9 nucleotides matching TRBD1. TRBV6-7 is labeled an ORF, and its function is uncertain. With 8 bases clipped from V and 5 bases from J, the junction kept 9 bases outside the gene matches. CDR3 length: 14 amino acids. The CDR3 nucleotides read TGTGCCAGCCCCAACCGGGACAGGGCTTATGGCTACACCTTC. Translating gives CASPNRDRAYGYTF.

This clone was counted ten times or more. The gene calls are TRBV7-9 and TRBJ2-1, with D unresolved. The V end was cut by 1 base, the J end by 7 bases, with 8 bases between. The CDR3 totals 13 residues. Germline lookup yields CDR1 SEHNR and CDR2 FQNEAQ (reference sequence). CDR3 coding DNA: TGTGCCAGCAGCTTAGGACTTACTAATGAGCAGTTCTTC. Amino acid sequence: CASSLGLTNEQFF.

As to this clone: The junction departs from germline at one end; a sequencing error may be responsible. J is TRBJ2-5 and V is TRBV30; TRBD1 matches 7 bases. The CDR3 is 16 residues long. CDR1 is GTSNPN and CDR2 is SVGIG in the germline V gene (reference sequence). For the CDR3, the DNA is TGTGCCCGGAGTCCGGGACAGCTGTGTAACCAAGAGACCCAGTACTTC. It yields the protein CARSPGQLCNQETQYF. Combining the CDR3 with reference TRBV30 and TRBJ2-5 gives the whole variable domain SQTIHQWPATLVQPVGSPLSLECTVEGTSNPNLYWYRQAAGRGLQLLFYSVGIGQISSEVPQNLSASRPQDRQFILSSKKLLLSDSGFYLCARSPGQLCNQETQYFGPGTRLLVL.

The CDR3, as DNA: TGTGCCAGCAGTTTGGGCCCCTCGTGCGAGCAGTACTTC. The encoded protein is CASSLGPSCEQYF. The chain is built from TRBV11-1 and TRBJ2-7; D call uncertain. The V and J ends lost 6 bases and 6 bases respectively, with 15 bases between them. Germline V CDR1 and CDR2: SGHAT, FQDESV (reference sequence). CDR3 size: 13 residues.

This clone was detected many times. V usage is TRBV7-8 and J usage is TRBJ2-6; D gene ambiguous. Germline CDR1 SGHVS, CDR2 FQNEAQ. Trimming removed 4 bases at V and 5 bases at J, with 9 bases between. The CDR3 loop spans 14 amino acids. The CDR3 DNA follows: TGTGCCAGCAGCTCACTGGAACGGGCCAACGTCCTGACTTTC. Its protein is CASSSLERANVLTF.

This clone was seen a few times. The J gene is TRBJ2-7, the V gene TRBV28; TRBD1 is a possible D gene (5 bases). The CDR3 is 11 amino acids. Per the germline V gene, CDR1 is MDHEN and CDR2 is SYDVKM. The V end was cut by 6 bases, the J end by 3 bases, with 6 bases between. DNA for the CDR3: TGTGCCAGCAGAACAGGCTACGAGCAGTACTTC. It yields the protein CASRTGYEQYF.

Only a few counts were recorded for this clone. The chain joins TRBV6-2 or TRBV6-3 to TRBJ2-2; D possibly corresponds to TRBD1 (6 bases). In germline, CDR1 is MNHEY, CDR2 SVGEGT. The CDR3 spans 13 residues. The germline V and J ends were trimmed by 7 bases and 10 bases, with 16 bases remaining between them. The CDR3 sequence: CASNRVWAEELFF. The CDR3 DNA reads TGTGCCAGCAACAGGGTATGGGCCGAGGAGCTGTTTTTT.